The TCR beta chain described here comes from a study of T cell repertoires in ileal Crohn's disease. Overall study context: At surgery, 30% to 40% of patients smoked, with median disease duration 7.9 years.

Looked up from germline, CDR1 is MNHNS and CDR2 is SASEGT. V was pared by 6 bases and J by 3 bases, with 17 bases between. There are 15 residues in the CDR3. Time point in this sample: neoterminal ileum biopsy at postoperative endoscopy, about 6 months after surgery. The repertoire was sequenced with immunoSEQ multiplex PCR; TCRdb's copy has only in-frame clones and lacks some. The table lists 15,000 to 20,000 clones, around 70% of them singletons. V and J are TRBV6-1 and TRBJ1-2; D call uncertain. The sequence was collected from an adult with Crohn's disease. The sequenced material came from ileal tissue. The CDR3 loop reads CASRGSLTRDYGYTF. The CDR3 nucleotides read TGTGCCAGCAGAGGAAGCCTGACAAGAGACTATGGCTACACCTTC.